This T cell receptor (beta chain) is from a study of CD8 T cells in Susac syndrome. An amount of RNA that ranged from roughly 0.5 to 1 ug was reverse transcribed with random hexamers. TCRdb reprocessed the immunoSEQ multiplex PCR reads with MiXCR, giving one entry per CDR3 protein. The sample has 250,000 to 300,000 distinct CDR3 sequences; about 88% are singletons. V shed 4 bases, J shed 1 base, and the junction held 2 bases outside the gene matches. The CDR3 runs to 13 residues. Per the germline V gene, CDR1 is SQVTM and CDR2 is ANQGSEA. The CD8+ and CD4+ T cells were negatively isolated, with the TEMRA cells enriched by FACS.

The sequence came from a human donor with multiple sclerosis. What was sequenced was CD8+ T cells from PBMCs. The chain couples TRBV29-1 to TRBJ1-1, with 8 bases fitting TRBD1. CDR3 DNA sequence: TGCAGCGTTGTGGGGACAGGGAACACTGAAGCTTTCTTT. Protein: CSVVGTGNTEAFF. Based on the CDR3 plus reference TRBV29-1 and TRBJ1-1, the full variable domain is SAVISQKPSRDICQRGTSLTIQCQVDSQVTMMFWYRQQPGQSLTLIATANQGSEATYESGFVIDKFPISRPNLTFSTLTVSNMSPEDSSIYLCSVVGTGNTEAFFGQGTRLTVV.